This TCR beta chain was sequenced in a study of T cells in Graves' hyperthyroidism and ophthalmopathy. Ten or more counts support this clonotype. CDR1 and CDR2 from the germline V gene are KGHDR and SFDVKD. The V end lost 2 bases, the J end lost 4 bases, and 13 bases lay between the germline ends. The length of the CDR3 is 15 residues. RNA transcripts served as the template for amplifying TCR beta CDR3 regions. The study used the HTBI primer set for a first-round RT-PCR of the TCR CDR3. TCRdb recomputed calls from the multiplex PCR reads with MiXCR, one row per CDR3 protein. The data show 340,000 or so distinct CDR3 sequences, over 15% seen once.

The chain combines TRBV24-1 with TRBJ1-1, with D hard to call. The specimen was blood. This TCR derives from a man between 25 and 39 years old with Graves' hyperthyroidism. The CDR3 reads CATSDSRGPGTEAFF. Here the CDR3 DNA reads TGTGCCACCAGTGATTCCCGCGGCCCGGGCACTGAAGCTTTCTTT.